This entry lists 18 T cell receptor beta chains sequenced from one sample in a study of T cell repertoires in cytomegalovirus infection. Antigens for these TCRs are unknown. In TCRdb, the reads were re-called with MiXCR into one record per CDR3 protein. The top ten hold 10% to 15% of the sample, which has some 920,000 distinct CDR3 sequences, approximately 31% seen once. The input for sequencing was cultured CD8+ T cells from PBMCs, taken from culture after CMV antigen stimulation. The receptors here all came from a human donor in good health (CMV status not recorded). Some clones in this sample may be carry-over from other donors' samples.

This clonotype has a handful of counts. The chain carries TRBV6-2 or TRBV6-3 and TRBJ1-1; D remains ambiguous. Per germline, CDR1 MNHEY and CDR2 SVGEGT. V lost 6 bases, J lost 4 bases, and 12 bases lay in between. This CDR3 contains 13 residues. This CDR3 is CASSYAPGTEAFF. The CDR3 nucleotides are TGTGCCAGCAGCTACGCCCCCGGCACTGAAGCTTTCTTT.

The chain joins TRBV6-2 or TRBV6-3 to TRBJ2-3; D gene unclear. The CDR3 is 19 amino acids. The V and J ends lost 2 bases and 1 base respectively, with 22 bases between them. Germline V gene lookup returns CDR1 MNHEY and CDR2 SVGEGT. The CDR3 nucleotides are TGTGCCAGCAGTTACCCTCCGCCGACGGCGGCACGCCGCACAGATACGCAGTATTTT. This translates into CASSYPPPTAARRTDTQYF.

The rearrangement links TRBV19 to TRBJ2-1; the D is unclear. From germline, CDR1 is LNHDA and CDR2 SQIVND (reference sequence). V lost 3 bases and J 0 bases, leaving 6 bases between the germline ends. The CDR3 extends over 14 amino acids. CDR3: CASSIGYSYNEQFF. CDR3 nucleotides: TGTGCCAGTAGTATCGGTTACTCCTACAATGAGCAGTTCTTC.

This clonotype was seen ten or more times. The gene calls are TRBV25-1 and TRBJ1-2; 11 bases are shared with TRBD1. The CDR3 is 15 amino acids. CDR1 MGHDK and CDR2 SYGVNS come from the germline V gene. V was pared by 3 bases and J by 4 bases, with 4 bases of the junction left unmatched. CDR3 sequence: CASSDWDRGSYGYTF. The CDR3 nucleotides are TGTGCCAGCAGTGACTGGGACAGGGGGAGCTATGGCTACACCTTC.

This clonotype was counted at least ten times. This chain joins TRBV7-2 and TRBJ2-3; D perhaps matches TRBD2 (6 bases). V was trimmed by 3 bases and J by 6 bases, leaving 19 bases between them. Germline CDR1 SGHTA, CDR2 FQGNSA. The length of the CDR3 is 16 residues. The CDR3 spells CASSFERAQLRDTQYF. The CDR3 nucleotides read TGTGCCAGCAGCTTCGAGCGGGCCCAACTTCGGGATACGCAGTATTTT.

The chain combines TRBV19 with TRBJ2-1; D is ambiguous. The CDR3 loop spans 11 amino acids. Deletions cut 3 bases from V and 9 bases from J, with 6 bases between. Germline CDR1 and CDR2: LNHDA and SQIVND (reference sequence). The CDR3 DNA reads as TGTGCCAGTAGTATGGTCCGTGAGCAGTTCTTC. Amino acid sequence: CASSMVREQFF.

Note on this clonotype: One end of the junction does not line up with germline, which may come from a read error. The chain joins TRBV12-3 or TRBV12-4 to TRBJ2-4; 7 nucleotides line up with TRBD1. CDR3 length: 16 residues. CDR3 sequence: CASSFRQGEAKNILYF. In nucleotides, the CDR3 is TGTGCCAGCAGTTTTAGGCAGGGGGAAGCCAAAAACATTCTGTACTTC.

This clonotype has a handful of counts. The DNA of the CDR3 is TGTGCCATCAGTGAGTCGGCTAGCGGGGGGGTCTACGAGCAGTACGTC. Its protein product is CAISESASGGVYEQYV. The V gene is TRBV10-3, the J gene TRBJ2-7; 12 bases map to TRBD2. The CDR3 totals 16 residues. CDR1 ENHRY and CDR2 SYGVKD come from the germline V gene. V lost 0 bases, J lost 3 bases, and 3 bases stayed unmatched.

Only a few counts were recorded for this clonotype. This chain joins TRBV5-5 and TRBJ2-1; TRBD2 aligns across 11 bases. CDR3 size: 14 residues. CDR1 is SGHKS, CDR2 YYEKEE, per germline (reference sequence). V shed 2 bases and J 12 bases; nucleotides not matched to a gene: 7. This CDR3 reads CASSLNSGGAGQFF. CDR3 coding DNA: TGTGCCAGCAGCTTAAATAGCGGGGGGGCCGGGCAGTTCTTC.

This chain links TRBV11-2 with TRBJ2-7; D is unclear. CDR3 length: 18 residues. The germline CDR1 and CDR2 sequences are SGHAT and FQNNGV. The V and J ends lost 2 bases and 0 bases respectively, with 20 bases between them. This chain's CDR3 is CASSLWRRIKDLSYEQYF. CDR3 bases: TGTGCCAGCAGCTTATGGCGACGGATAAAAGACCTCTCCTACGAGCAGTACTTC.

This clonotype was observed many times. The gene calls are TRBV7-2 and TRBJ1-1; 10 bases fit TRBD1. V shed 4 bases and J 0 bases; nucleotides not matched to a gene: 8. This CDR3 is built from 17 residues. Germline CDR1 and CDR2: SGHTA and FQGNSA. The CDR3 protein is CASSSTDRGAMNTEAFF. The CDR3 region has the DNA TGTGCCAGCAGCTCGACGGACAGGGGGGCGATGAACACTGAAGCTTTCTTT.

A few counts support this clonotype. This rearrangement joins TRBV6-2 or TRBV6-3 to TRBJ1-3; D call uncertain. Looked up from germline, CDR1 is MNHEY and CDR2 is SVGEGT. The CDR3 totals 15 residues. V lost 2 bases, J lost 0 bases, and 8 bases lay in between. CDR3 sequence (DNA): TGTGCCAGCAGTTACGACGGTGACTCTGGAAACACCATATATTTT. Its translation: CASSYDGDSGNTIYF.

A few counts support this clonotype. The rearrangement uses TRBV23-1 and TRBJ2-7; unclear D gene. TRBV23-1 is filed as an ORF, its function uncertain. The CDR3 spans 13 residues. V dropped 1 base and J dropped 2 bases, with 6 bases sitting between them. The CDR3 bases are TGCGCCAGCAGTCAATGGGCGACCTACGAGCAGTACGTC. This translates into CASSQWATYEQYV.

This chain joins TRBV19 and TRBJ2-1, with 9 bases aligning to TRBD1. The CDR3 is 18 amino acids. Germline V gene sequence: CDR1 LNHDA, CDR2 SQIVND (reference sequence). V gave up 0 bases and J gave up 3 bases; unmatched junction bases: 9. CDR3 nucleotides: TGTGCCAGTAGTATAGACCACCCGGGACAGGGAAGCTACAATGAGCAGTTCTTC. This encodes CASSIDHPGQGSYNEQFF. Together with reference TRBV19 and TRBJ2-1, the CDR3 gives the full variable domain: DGGITQSPKYLFRKEGQNVTLSCEQNLNHDAMYWYRQDPGQGLRLIYYSQIVNDFQKGDIAEGYSVSREKKESFPLTVTSAQKNPTAFYLCASSIDHPGQGSYNEQFFGPGTRLTVL.

This chain links TRBV15 with TRBJ2-5; D gene uncertain. V was trimmed by 1 base and J by 5 bases, leaving 11 bases between them. The CDR3 is made up of 14 amino acids. Looked up from germline, CDR1 is LNHNV and CDR2 is YYDKDF (reference sequence). The CDR3 bases are TGTGCCACCAGCAGAGCCGGTTGGCAGGAGACCCAGTACTTC. Protein product: CATSRAGWQETQYF.

This clonotype was picked up many times. V is TRBV7-9 and J is TRBJ2-7, with D hard to call. Germline V gives CDR1 SEHNR, CDR2 FQNEAQ (reference sequence). CDR3 length equals 13 residues. V lost 5 bases and J 0 bases, leaving 8 bases between the germline ends. Here the CDR3 DNA reads TGTGCCAGCAGCCCAGGTGACTCCTACGAGCAGTACGTC. It yields the protein CASSPGDSYEQYV.

A few counts support this clonotype. The genes are TRBV7-2 and TRBJ1-2; 7 nucleotides align to TRBD1. Trimming at V came to 0 bases and at J to 2 bases, leaving 9 bases not matched to a gene. Germline CDR1 SGHTA, CDR2 FQGNSA. The CDR3 runs 17 residues. CDR3 sequence: CASSLARQGTPNYGYTF. CDR3 nucleotide sequence: TGTGCCAGCAGCTTAGCCCGACAGGGAACCCCCAACTATGGCTACACCTTC.

This clonotype has more than one count but fewer than ten. The gene calls are TRBV6-5 and TRBJ1-1; D possibly corresponds to TRBD1 (6 bases). The length of the CDR3 is 16 residues. V was clipped by 6 bases and J by 1 base, with 18 bases between them. The germline V gene has CDR1 MNHEY and CDR2 SVGAGI. The CDR3 DNA reads TGTGCCAGCAGGCACAGGGCCTTAGGAGGGAACACTGAAGCTTTCTTT. This codes for CASRHRALGGNTEAFF.